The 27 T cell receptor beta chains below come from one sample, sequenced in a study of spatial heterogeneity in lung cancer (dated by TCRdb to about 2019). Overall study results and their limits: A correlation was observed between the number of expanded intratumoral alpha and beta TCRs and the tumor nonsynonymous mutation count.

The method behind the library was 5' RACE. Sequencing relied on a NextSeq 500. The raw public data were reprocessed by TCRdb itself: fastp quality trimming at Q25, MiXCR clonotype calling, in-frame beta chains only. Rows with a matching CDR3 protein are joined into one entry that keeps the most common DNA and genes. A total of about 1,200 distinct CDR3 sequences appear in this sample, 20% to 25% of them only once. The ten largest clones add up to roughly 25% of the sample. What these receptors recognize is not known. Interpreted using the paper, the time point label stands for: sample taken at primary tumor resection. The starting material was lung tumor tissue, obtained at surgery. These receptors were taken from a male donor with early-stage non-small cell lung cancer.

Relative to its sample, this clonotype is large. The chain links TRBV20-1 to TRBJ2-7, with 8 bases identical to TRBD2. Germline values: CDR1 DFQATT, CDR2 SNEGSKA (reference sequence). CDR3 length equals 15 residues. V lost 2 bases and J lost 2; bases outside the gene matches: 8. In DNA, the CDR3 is TGCAGTGCTAGAACCAATCCGGGACTAGCCTACGAGCAGTACTTC. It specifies CSARTNPGLAYEQYF.

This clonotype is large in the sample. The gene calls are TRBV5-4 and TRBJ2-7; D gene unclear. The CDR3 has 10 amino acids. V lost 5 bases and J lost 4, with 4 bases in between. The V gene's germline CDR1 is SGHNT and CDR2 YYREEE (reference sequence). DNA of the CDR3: TGTGCCAGCAGAACATACGAGCAGTACTTC. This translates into CASRTYEQYF.

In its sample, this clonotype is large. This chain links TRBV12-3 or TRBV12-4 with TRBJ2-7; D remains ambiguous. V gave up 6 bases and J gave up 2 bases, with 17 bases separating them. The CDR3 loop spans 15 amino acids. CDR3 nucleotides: TGTGCCAGCAGCCCTGGGAAGGGCCTGCCCTACGAGCAGTACTTC. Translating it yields CASSPGKGLPYEQYF.

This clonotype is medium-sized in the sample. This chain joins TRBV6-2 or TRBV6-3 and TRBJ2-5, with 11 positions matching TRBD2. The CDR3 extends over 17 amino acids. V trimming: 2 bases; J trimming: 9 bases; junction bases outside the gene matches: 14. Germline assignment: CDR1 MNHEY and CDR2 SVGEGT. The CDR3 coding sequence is TGTGCCAGCAGTTACGCCACTAGCGGGAGCCGGGCCCCCCCCCAGTACTTC. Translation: CASSYATSGSRAPPQYF.

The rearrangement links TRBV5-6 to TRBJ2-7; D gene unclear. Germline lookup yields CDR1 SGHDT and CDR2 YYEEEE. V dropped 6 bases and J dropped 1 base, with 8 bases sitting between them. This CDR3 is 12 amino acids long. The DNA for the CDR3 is TGTGCCAGCAAAACAGCTTCCTACGAGCAGTACTTC. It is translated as CASKTASYEQYF.

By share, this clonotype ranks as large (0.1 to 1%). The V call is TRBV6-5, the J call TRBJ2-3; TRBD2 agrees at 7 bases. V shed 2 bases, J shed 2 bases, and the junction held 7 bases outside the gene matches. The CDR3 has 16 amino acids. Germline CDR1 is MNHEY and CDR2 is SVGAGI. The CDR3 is CASSYGSSGFTDTQYF. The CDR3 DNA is TGTGCCAGCAGTTACGGGTCTAGCGGATTCACAGATACGCAGTATTTT.

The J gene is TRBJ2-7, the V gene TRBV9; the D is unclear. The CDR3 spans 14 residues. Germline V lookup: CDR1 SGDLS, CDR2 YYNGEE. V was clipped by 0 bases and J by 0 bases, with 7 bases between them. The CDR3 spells CASSVGQNSYEQYF. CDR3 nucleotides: TGTGCCAGCAGCGTAGGGCAGAACTCCTACGAGCAGTACTTC.

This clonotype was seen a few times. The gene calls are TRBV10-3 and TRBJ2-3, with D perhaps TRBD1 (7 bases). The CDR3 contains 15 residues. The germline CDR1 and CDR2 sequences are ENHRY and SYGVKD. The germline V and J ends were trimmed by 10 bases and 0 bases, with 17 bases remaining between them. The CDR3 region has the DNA TGTGCCAGCCCCTCCAGGGGGGTTAGCACAGATACGCAGTATTTT. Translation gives CASPSRGVSTDTQYF.

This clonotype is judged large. In nucleotides, the CDR3 is TGCGCCAGCAGCCAAGATGTCGGTAGCGTCACCTACGAGCAGTACTTC. Translating it yields CASSQDVGSVTYEQYF. V usage is TRBV4-3 and J usage is TRBJ2-7; possibly TRBD2 for D (5 bases). The CDR3 is 16 amino acids. The V gene's germline CDR1 is LGHNA and CDR2 YSLEER. V lost 0 bases and J lost 2, with 14 bases in between.

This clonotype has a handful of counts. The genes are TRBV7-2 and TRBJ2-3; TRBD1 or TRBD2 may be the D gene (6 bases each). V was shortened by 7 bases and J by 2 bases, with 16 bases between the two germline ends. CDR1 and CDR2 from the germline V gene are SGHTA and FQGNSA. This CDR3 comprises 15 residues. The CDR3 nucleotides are TGTGCCAGCACCCCCACGGGGGCGCCCACAGATACGCAGTATTTT. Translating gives CASTPTGAPTDTQYF. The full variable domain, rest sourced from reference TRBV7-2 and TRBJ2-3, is GAGVSQSPSNKVTEKGKDVELRCDPISGHTALYWYRQSLGQGLEFLIYFQGNSAPDKSGLPSDRFSAERTGGSVSTLTIQRTQQEDSAVYLCASTPTGAPTDTQYFGPGTRLTVL.

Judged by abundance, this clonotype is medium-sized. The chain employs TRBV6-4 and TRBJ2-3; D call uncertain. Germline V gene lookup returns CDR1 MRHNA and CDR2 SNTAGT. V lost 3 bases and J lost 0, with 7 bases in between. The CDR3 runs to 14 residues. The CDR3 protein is CASSEAASTDTQYF. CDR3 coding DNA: TGTGCCAGCAGTGAGGCAGCTAGCACAGATACGCAGTATTTT.

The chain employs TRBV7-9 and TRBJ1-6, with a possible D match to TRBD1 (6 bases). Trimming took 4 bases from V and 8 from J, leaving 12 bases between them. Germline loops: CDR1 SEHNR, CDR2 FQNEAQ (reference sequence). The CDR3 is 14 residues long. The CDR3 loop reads CASSSGGGHSPLHF. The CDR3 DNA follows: TGTGCCAGCAGCTCCGGTGGGGGCCATTCACCCCTCCACTTT.

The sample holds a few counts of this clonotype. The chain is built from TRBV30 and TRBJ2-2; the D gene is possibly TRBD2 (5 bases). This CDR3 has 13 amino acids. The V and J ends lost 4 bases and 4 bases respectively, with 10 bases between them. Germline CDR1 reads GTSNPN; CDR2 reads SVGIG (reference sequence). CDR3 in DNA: TGTGCCTGGAACTACGGGATCACCGGGGAGCTGTTTTTT. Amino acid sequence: CAWNYGITGELFF.

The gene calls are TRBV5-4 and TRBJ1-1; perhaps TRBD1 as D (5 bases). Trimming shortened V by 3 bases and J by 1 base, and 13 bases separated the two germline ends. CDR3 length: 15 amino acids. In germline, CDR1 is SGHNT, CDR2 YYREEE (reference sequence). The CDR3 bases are TGTGCCAGCAGCTGGCAGCAGGGTGGGAACACTGAAGCTTTCTTT. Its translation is CASSWQQGGNTEAFF.

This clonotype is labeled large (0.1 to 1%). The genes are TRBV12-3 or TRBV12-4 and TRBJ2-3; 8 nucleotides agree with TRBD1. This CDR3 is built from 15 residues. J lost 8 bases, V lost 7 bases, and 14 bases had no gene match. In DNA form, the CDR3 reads TGTGCCAGCAACCGACAGGGGTCCTCTTATAGTACGCAGTATTTT. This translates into CASNRQGSSYSTQYF.

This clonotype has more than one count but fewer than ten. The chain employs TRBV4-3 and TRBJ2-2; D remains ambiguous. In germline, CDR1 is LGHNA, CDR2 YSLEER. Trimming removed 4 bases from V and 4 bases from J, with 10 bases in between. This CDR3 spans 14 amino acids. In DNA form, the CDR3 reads TGCGCCAGCAGCCTGACCAGCAGCACCGGGGAGCTGTTTTTT. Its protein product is CASSLTSSTGELFF.

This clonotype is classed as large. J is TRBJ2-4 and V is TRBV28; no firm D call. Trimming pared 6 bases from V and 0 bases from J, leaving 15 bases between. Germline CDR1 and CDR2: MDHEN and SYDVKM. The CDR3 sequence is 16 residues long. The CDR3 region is CASSLGYYIAKNIQYF. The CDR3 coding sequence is TGTGCCAGCAGCCTCGGATATTACATAGCCAAAAACATTCAGTACTTC.

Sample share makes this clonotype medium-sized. The DNA for the CDR3 is TGTGCCAGCAGCCTCCGAAGGGCGTCTAGCGGGGGATACGAGCAGTACTTC. Protein: CASSLRRASSGGYEQYF. The J gene is TRBJ2-7, the V gene TRBV4-2, with 10 bases matching TRBD2. CDR1 and CDR2 from the germline V gene are LGHNA and YNFKEQ. This CDR3 comprises 17 residues. The junction had 13 bases not matched to a gene; V was cut back by 4 bases and J by 4 bases.

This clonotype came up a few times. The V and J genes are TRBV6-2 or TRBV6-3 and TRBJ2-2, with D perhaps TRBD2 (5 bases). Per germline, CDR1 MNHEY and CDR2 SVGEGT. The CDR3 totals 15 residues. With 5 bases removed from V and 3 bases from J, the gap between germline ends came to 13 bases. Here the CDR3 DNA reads TGTGCCAGCAGTGAATCCGGGAAATACACCGGGGAGCTGTTTTTT. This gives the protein CASSESGKYTGELFF.

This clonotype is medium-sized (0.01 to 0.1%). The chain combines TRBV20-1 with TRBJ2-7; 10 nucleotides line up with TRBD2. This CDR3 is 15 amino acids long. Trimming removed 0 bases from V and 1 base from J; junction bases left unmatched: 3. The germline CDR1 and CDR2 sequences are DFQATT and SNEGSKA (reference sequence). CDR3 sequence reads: CSARDRTSGSYEQYF. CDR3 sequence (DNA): TGCAGTGCTAGAGACCGGACTAGCGGATCCTACGAGCAGTACTTC.

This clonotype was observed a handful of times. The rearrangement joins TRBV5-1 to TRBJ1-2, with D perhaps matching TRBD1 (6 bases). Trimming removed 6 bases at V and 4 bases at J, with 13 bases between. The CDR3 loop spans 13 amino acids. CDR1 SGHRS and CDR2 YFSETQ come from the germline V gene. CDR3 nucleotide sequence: TGCGCCAGCAATTGGGACAAAAGCTATGGCTACACCTTC. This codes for CASNWDKSYGYTF.

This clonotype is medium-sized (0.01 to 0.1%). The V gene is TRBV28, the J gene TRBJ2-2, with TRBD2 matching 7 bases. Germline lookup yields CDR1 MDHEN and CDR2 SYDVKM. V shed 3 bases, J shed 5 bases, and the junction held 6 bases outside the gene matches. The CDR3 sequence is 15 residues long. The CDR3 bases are TGTGCCAGCAGTTTGGGAGGGGCCGGTACCGGGGAGCTGTTTTTT. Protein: CASSLGGAGTGELFF.

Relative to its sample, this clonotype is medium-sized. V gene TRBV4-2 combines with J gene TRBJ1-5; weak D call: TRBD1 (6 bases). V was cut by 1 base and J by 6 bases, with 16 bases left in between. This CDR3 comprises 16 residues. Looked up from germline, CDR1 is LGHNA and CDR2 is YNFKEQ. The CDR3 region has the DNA TGTGCCAGCAGCCAAGGGATGGGGGGCGCGGGTCAGCCCCAGCATTTT. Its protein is CASSQGMGGAGQPQHF.

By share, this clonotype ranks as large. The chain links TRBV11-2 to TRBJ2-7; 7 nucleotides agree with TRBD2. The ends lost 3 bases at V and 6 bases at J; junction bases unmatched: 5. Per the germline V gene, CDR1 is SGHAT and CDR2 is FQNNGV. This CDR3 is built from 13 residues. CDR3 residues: CASSFGWGGEQYF. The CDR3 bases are TGTGCCAGCAGCTTTGGGTGGGGGGGCGAGCAGTACTTC.

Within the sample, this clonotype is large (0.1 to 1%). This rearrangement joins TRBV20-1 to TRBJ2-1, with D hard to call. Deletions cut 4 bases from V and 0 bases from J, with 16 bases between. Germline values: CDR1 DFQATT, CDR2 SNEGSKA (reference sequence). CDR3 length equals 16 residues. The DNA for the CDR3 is TGCAGTGCTAAGTTTGGAGCGCCAAGCTCCTACAATGAGCAGTTCTTC. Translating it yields CSAKFGAPSSYNEQFF.

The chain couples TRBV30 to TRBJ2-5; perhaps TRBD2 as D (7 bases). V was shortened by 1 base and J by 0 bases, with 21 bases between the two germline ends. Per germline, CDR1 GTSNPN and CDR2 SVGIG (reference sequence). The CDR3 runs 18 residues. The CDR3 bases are TGTGCCTGGAGTGGGGACAAGCCCGGGACTATTCACCAAGAGACCCAGTACTTC. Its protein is CAWSGDKPGTIHQETQYF.

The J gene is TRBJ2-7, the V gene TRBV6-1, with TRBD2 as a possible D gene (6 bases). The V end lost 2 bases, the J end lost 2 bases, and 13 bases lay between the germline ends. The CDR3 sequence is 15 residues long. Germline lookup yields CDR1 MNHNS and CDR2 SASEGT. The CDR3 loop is CASSETSPGTYEQYF. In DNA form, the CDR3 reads TGTGCCAGCAGTGAAACTAGCCCGGGCACCTACGAGCAGTACTTC.